These 28 T cell receptor beta chains were all obtained from the same sample, sequenced in a study of neurological immune-mediated disorders. Described time point: longitudinal time-point 3. Each CDR3 protein is one row after TCRdb ran MiXCR on the 5' RACE reads. The table has tens of thousands of distinct CDR3 sequences, roughly 13% seen once. The sequenced material came from PBMCs. Every receptor here comes from a man aged 25 to 45 in good health.

This clonotype was seen at least ten times. This rearrangement joins TRBV19 to TRBJ2-7; 9 bases are shared with TRBD1. The germline gives CDR1 LNHDA, CDR2 SQIVND (reference sequence). CDR3 length equals 16 residues. J lost 2 bases, V lost 5 bases, and 10 bases had no gene match. The CDR3: CASSALTGGRTYEQYF. In DNA, the CDR3 is TGTGCCAGTAGTGCCCTTACAGGGGGCAGAACCTACGAGCAGTACTTC.

This clonotype was counted at least ten times. The chain combines TRBV5-1 with TRBJ2-3; 14 positions agree with TRBD2. In germline, CDR1 is SGHRS, CDR2 YFSETQ. V was pared by 0 bases and J by 4 bases, with 1 base of the junction left unmatched. CDR3 length: 16 amino acids. CDR3 DNA: TGCGCCAGCAGCTTGGTGGGACTAGCGGGGGCAGATACGCAGTATTTT. Its translation is CASSLVGLAGADTQYF.

This clonotype came up many times. This chain connects TRBV12-3 or TRBV12-4 to TRBJ2-1; D is unclear. With 6 bases removed from V and 9 bases from J, the gap between germline ends came to 12 bases. The CDR3 is 12 amino acids. DNA of the CDR3: TGTGCCAGCAGGTCGGATTTTGGTGAGCAGTTCTTC. Its translation is CASRSDFGEQFF.

This clonotype was observed many times. The gene calls are TRBV28 and TRBJ2-7, with D unclear. V was trimmed by 4 bases and J by 7 bases, leaving 17 bases between them. CDR3 size: 14 residues. Per germline, CDR1 MDHEN and CDR2 SYDVKM. The CDR3 here is CASSSPTLRGEQYF. CDR3 coding DNA: TGTGCCAGCAGTTCGCCTACCCTTCGCGGAGAGCAGTACTTC.

This clonotype was recorded at least ten times. The chain has TRBV5-1 and TRBJ1-6, with TRBD1 matching over 9 bases. The CDR3 extends over 16 amino acids. Unmatched junction bases numbered 8, after V lost 3 bases and J lost 7 bases. The V gene's germline CDR1 is SGHRS and CDR2 YFSETQ. CDR3 sequence (DNA): TGCGCCAGCAGCTCTGGACAGGGGAGTATGAATTCACCCCTCCACTTT. It is translated as CASSSGQGSMNSPLHF. Full variable domain (rest looked up from reference TRBV5-1 and TRBJ1-6): KAGVTQTPRYLIKTRGQQVTLSCSPISGHRSVSWYQQTPGQGLQFLFEYFSETQRNKGNFPGRFSGRQFSNSRSEMNVSTLELGDSALYLCASSSGQGSMNSPLHFGNGTRLTVT.

The chain has TRBV6-6 and TRBJ2-7; no reliable D call. Germline values: CDR1 MNHNY, CDR2 SVGAGI (reference sequence). CDR3 length: 13 residues. V dropped 6 bases and J dropped 3 bases, with 12 bases sitting between them. CDR3 coding DNA: TGTGCCAGCAGCCCTGGTAGGCTCTACGAGCAGTACTTC. Translation: CASSPGRLYEQYF.

This clonotype has a count of ten or more. The V call is TRBV28, the J call TRBJ2-7, with D possibly being TRBD1 (7 bases). CDR3 size: 16 residues. CDR1 and CDR2 from the germline V gene are MDHEN and SYDVKM. V was shortened by 10 bases and J by 0 bases, with 22 bases between the two germline ends. The CDR3 region is CATYLEGAESSYEQYF. The CDR3 DNA follows: TGTGCCACCTACTTGGAGGGGGCGGAGAGCTCCTACGAGCAGTACTTC.

This clonotype was observed a few times. This sequence joins TRBV6-5 and TRBJ2-5; D unclear. The ends were cut back, 9 bases at V and 3 bases at J, with 14 bases in the middle. CDR1 and CDR2 from the germline V gene are MNHEY and SVGAGI. This CDR3 spans 13 amino acids. DNA for the CDR3: TGTGCCAGAATCCCCGCGGCTGAAGAGACCCAGTACTTC. Protein sequence: CARIPAAEETQYF.

A word on this clonotype: Just one base apart from a much larger clone, this may be a read error. The gene calls are TRBV14 and TRBJ2-5; possible D gene TRBD2, 6 bases. The CDR3 is 12 residues long. Germline CDR1 SGHDN, CDR2 FVKESK. For the CDR3, the DNA is TGTGCCAGCAGCCAAGGGGGGGAGACCAAGTACTTC. Translating gives CASSQGGETKYF.

This clonotype showed up many times. The V and J genes are TRBV9 and TRBJ1-4, with no clear D. The CDR3 spans 13 residues. Looked up from germline, CDR1 is SGDLS and CDR2 is YYNGEE. Trimming shortened V by 0 bases and J by 5 bases, and 5 bases separated the two germline ends. The DNA of the CDR3 is TGTGCCAGCAGCGTAGATCCGAATGAAAAACTGTTTTTT. It encodes CASSVDPNEKLFF.

Many counts were recorded for this clonotype. The chain joins TRBV7-8 to TRBJ2-7; a weak D match, TRBD1 (6 bases). The germline V gene has CDR1 SGHVS and CDR2 FQNEAQ. The CDR3 is 14 residues long. V lost 5 bases, J lost 0 bases, and 11 bases lay in between. CDR3: CASSPMDSSYEQYF. CDR3 coding DNA: TGTGCCAGCAGCCCAATGGACAGCTCCTACGAGCAGTACTTC.

This clonotype was detected ten times or more. V is TRBV7-9 and J is TRBJ1-1; D may be TRBD1 (5 bases). Per germline, CDR1 SEHNR and CDR2 FQNEAQ (reference sequence). Between the trimmed V and J ends, which lost 7 bases and 1 base, there was a span of 10 bases. This CDR3 region has 13 residues. CDR3 sequence (DNA): TGTGCCAGCAAGGAGGGGACGAACACTGAAGCTTTCTTT. Its translation is CASKEGTNTEAFF.

Of note for this clonotype: Relative to the germline gene, one junction end is altered; a read error may explain this. The genes are TRBV28 and TRBJ1-3; perhaps TRBD1 as D (5 bases). Germline V gene data show CDR1 as MDHEN and CDR2 as SYDVKM. CDR3 size: 14 residues. Written as DNA, the CDR3 is TGTGCCAGCAGTGTATGGGGGATCGGAAACACCATATATTTT. Translating it yields CASSVWGIGNTIYF.

The table lists this clonotype with many counts. The V and J genes are TRBV29-1 and TRBJ2-3; 9 nucleotides line up with TRBD1. Looked up from germline, CDR1 is SQVTM and CDR2 is ANQGSEA. V was pared by 7 bases and J by 5 bases, with 4 bases of the junction left unmatched. The CDR3 extends over 12 amino acids. This CDR3 is CSAGQGQDTQYF. CDR3 bases: TGCAGCGCGGGACAGGGTCAAGATACGCAGTATTTT.

This clonotype was observed at least ten times. The chain carries TRBV28 and TRBJ2-2; TRBD1 agrees at 9 bases. Trimming took 6 bases from V and 1 from J; bases not matched to a gene: 3. The CDR3 consists of 15 residues. Germline V gene sequence: CDR1 MDHEN, CDR2 SYDVKM. CDR3 residues: CASRTGQGNTGELFF. In nucleotides, the CDR3 is TGTGCCAGCAGGACGGGACAGGGGAACACCGGGGAGCTGTTTTTT.

This clonotype was seen ten or more times. The chain couples TRBV7-6 to TRBJ2-3, with TRBD2 identical over 12 bases. Germline V gives CDR1 SGHVS, CDR2 FNYEAQ. This CDR3 spans 17 amino acids. Trimming cost V 1 base and J 5 bases; bases outside gene matches: 7. For the CDR3, the DNA is TGTGCCAGCAGCTTAGATCTAGCGGGAGGGCCTGGAGATACGCAGTATTTT. This encodes CASSLDLAGGPGDTQYF.

This clonotype was counted many times. The chain is built from TRBV7-3 and TRBJ2-1; the D gene could be TRBD1 or TRBD2 (5 bases each). This CDR3 region has 15 residues. CDR1 and CDR2 from the germline V gene are SGHTA and FQGTGA. Trimming left V 1 base short and J 8 bases short, with 15 bases between. CDR3 DNA sequence: TGTGCCAGCAGCTTAAGTTCCGGGACCTGGGATGAGCAGTTCTTC. It encodes CASSLSSGTWDEQFF.

This clonotype was observed at least ten times. The chain couples TRBV27 to TRBJ2-1; weak D call: TRBD1 (5 bases). Germline V gene sequence: CDR1 MNHEY, CDR2 SMNVEV (reference sequence). The CDR3 length is 15 residues. V was pared by 2 bases and J by 10 bases, with 18 bases between. This chain's CDR3 is CASSLGLGLSGEQFF. CDR3 in DNA: TGTGCCAGCAGTTTAGGGTTGGGGCTTTCGGGCGAGCAGTTCTTC.

This clonotype was counted at least ten times. The CDR3 nucleotides read TGCGCCAGCAGCTTCCGGACAGGGCCGAATGAGCAGTTCTTC. As protein: CASSFRTGPNEQFF. The chain employs TRBV5-1 and TRBJ2-1; TRBD1 matches at 8 bases. V lost 2 bases and J lost 7; bases outside the gene matches: 5. The CDR3 runs to 14 residues. From germline, CDR1 is SGHRS and CDR2 YFSETQ. The full variable domain, with the rest looked up from reference TRBV5-1 and TRBJ2-1, is KAGVTQTPRYLIKTRGQQVTLSCSPISGHRSVSWYQQTPGQGLQFLFEYFSETQRNKGNFPGRFSGRQFSNSRSEMNVSTLELGDSALYLCASSFRTGPNEQFFGPGTRLTVL.

This clonotype has a count of ten or more. The chain combines TRBV7-9 with TRBJ2-6; tentatively, D is TRBD1 (5 bases). Trimming stripped 1 base from V and 0 bases from J, with 10 bases between. CDR1 SEHNR and CDR2 FQNEAQ come from the germline V gene (reference sequence). There are 17 residues in the CDR3. CDR3 DNA sequence: TGTGCCAGCAGCTTAGTGGACACCGACTCTGGGGCCAACGTCCTGACTTTC. This gives the protein CASSLVDTDSGANVLTF. The full variable domain, rest sourced from reference TRBV7-9 and TRBJ2-6, is DTGVSQNPRHKITKRGQNVTFRCDPISEHNRLYWYRQTLGQGPEFLTYFQNEAQLEKSRLLSDRFSAERPKGSFSTLEIQRTEQGDSAMYLCASSLVDTDSGANVLTFGAGSRLTVL.

This clonotype appeared many times. The chain recombines TRBV18 with TRBJ2-3; a possible D gene is TRBD1 (6 bases). The CDR3 is 15 residues long. Germline CDR1 KGHSH, CDR2 LQKENI. V was trimmed by 5 bases and J by 0 bases, leaving 12 bases between them. CDR3 bases: TGTGCCAGCTCAAGACGACAGGAGAGCACAGATACGCAGTATTTT. Translation: CASSRRQESTDTQYF.

This clonotype was seen many times. The rearrangement links TRBV18 to TRBJ2-7; D perhaps matches TRBD1 (6 bases). V was cut by 3 bases and J by 5 bases, with 11 bases left in between. CDR1 KGHSH and CDR2 LQKENI come from the germline V gene. The length of the CDR3 is 13 residues. CDR3 nucleotides: TGTGCCAGCTCACCCGCAGGGGTGAACGAGCAGTACTTC. It yields the protein CASSPAGVNEQYF. Full variable domain (outside the CDR3, taken from reference TRBV18 and TRBJ2-7): NAGVMQNPRHLVRRRGQEARLRCSPMKGHSHVYWYRQLPEEGLKFMVYLQKENIIDESGMPKERFSAEFPKEGPSILRIQQVVRGDSAAYFCASSPAGVNEQYFGPGTRLTVT.

This clonotype was seen a few times. The chain joins TRBV29-1 to TRBJ2-7, with 10 bases aligning to TRBD2. V dropped 2 bases and J dropped 3; count of bases not matched to a gene: 4. Germline values: CDR1 SQVTM, CDR2 ANQGSEA. This CDR3 has 14 residues. DNA of the CDR3: TGCAGCGTTGAAACCCCTAGCGGGAGCTACGAGCAGTACTTC. Its translation: CSVETPSGSYEQYF.

This clonotype was detected many times. The rearrangement links TRBV3-1 to TRBJ2-2; 7 positions match TRBD1. The CDR3 sequence is 16 residues long. Germline assignment: CDR1 LGHDT and CDR2 YNNKEL (reference sequence). The V and J ends lost 2 bases and 3 bases, in that order; junction bases with no gene match: 6. CDR3 amino acids: CASSQPLTGYTGELFF. The CDR3 DNA sequence: TGTGCCAGCAGCCAACCTCTGACAGGGTACACCGGGGAGCTGTTTTTT.

The CDR3: CASSLTGGFGTQYF. The CDR3 bases are TGTGCCAGTAGTCTGACAGGGGGCTTCGGGACCCAGTACTTC. The rearrangement joins TRBV19 to TRBJ2-5; 10 nucleotides line up with TRBD1. The V gene's germline CDR1 is LNHDA and CDR2 SQIVND (reference sequence). The CDR3 is 14 amino acids. V shed 5 bases and J 7 bases; nucleotides not matched to a gene: 7.

At least ten counts were recorded for this clonotype. The chain uses TRBV5-1 and TRBJ2-1, with D hard to call. The germline CDR1 and CDR2 sequences are SGHRS and YFSETQ. The CDR3 is 14 amino acids. Trimming pared 1 base from V and 5 bases from J, leaving 10 bases between. CDR3 sequence reads: CASSLLAHDNEQFF. As DNA, the CDR3 is TGCGCCAGCAGCTTGTTAGCCCACGACAATGAGCAGTTCTTC.

The rearrangement joins TRBV11-2 to TRBJ2-1; 11 bases are shared with TRBD2. Germline V gene sequence: CDR1 SGHAT, CDR2 FQNNGV. With V trimmed by 4 bases and J by 3 bases, 2 bases remained unmatched. This CDR3 has 15 residues. DNA of the CDR3: TGTGCCAGCAGCTCGGGACTAGCGGTCTACAATGAGCAGTTCTTC. Residues: CASSSGLAVYNEQFF.

This clonotype came up many times. An end of the junction does not agree with germline; a read error may underlie this. This chain uses TRBV28 with TRBJ2-5, with TRBD1 as a possible D gene (6 bases). The CDR3 totals 11 residues. Looked up from germline, CDR1 is MDHEN and CDR2 is SYDVKM. The CDR3 DNA is TGTGCCAGCAGTAAGGGACATGGCCAACGGTGG. This sequence encodes CASSKGHGQRW.